This TCR beta chain stems from a study of T cells in localized non-small cell lung cancer. Using immunoSEQ multiplex PCR, the repertoire was profiled, and TCRdb retains in-frame clones only, with some absent. The sample lists roughly 70,000 clones, about 86% occurring once. This CDR3 has 15 residues. The germline gives CDR1 KGHSH, CDR2 LQKENI. Trimming took 2 bases from V and 2 from J, leaving 12 bases between them. The specimen comprised peripheral blood, sampled before any cancer treatment. The sequence was collected from a male donor older than 55 with stage III squamous cell lung carcinoma. The chain combines TRBV18 with TRBJ1-2; tentatively, D is TRBD1 (6 bases). CDR3 loop: CASSPSGGANYGYTF. The CDR3 nucleotides are TGTGCCAGCTCACCATCGGGGGGCGCAAACTATGGCTACACCTTC.